This T cell receptor beta chain was recovered during a study of cytomegalovirus exposure and HLA in healthy donors. Looking at the study overall: T cells numbering around 180 million yielded some 100 million unique TCR beta sequences in an earlier analysis.

These donors, healthy bone marrow donors, were studied. In the PCR, 60 Vbeta and 13 Jbeta primers were used. Assay used: immunoSEQ multiplex PCR; TCRdb lists only in-frame clones, some missing. The data hold 99,000 or so clones, with 65% to 90% observed a single time. Sequenced material: PBMCs. This TCR was recovered from a man in his thirties or forties in good health and CMV-seropositive.

The CDR3 bases are TGTGCCAGCACCCCGGGGGGCAGGGGACATACTGAAGCTTTCTTT. Protein: CASTPGGRGHTEAFF. V is TRBV28 and J is TRBJ1-1, with a weak D call TRBD1 (6 bases). Germline lookup yields CDR1 MDHEN and CDR2 SYDVKM. The ends were cut back, 7 bases at V and 5 bases at J, with 20 bases in the middle. This CDR3 region has 15 residues.